The 24 T cell receptor beta chains presented below share a single source sample, sequenced in a study of blood T cell repertoires in COVID-19. The table came from immunoSEQ multiplex PCR; TCRdb's copy has only in-frame clones and leaves some out. The table has around 100,000 clones, less than 95% seen once. What was sequenced was peripheral blood. Receptors were obtained from a man aged 50-60 years with acute or convalescent COVID-19.

The V call is TRBV5-1, the J call TRBJ1-4; TRBD1 matches 9 bases. V trimming: 4 bases; J trimming: 5 bases; junction bases outside the gene matches: 12. This CDR3 comprises 17 residues. Per germline, CDR1 SGHRS and CDR2 YFSETQ. CDR3 protein: CASSPRAQDRGNEKLFF. CDR3 bases: TGCGCCAGCAGCCCTCGGGCCCAGGACAGGGGAAATGAAAAACTGTTTTTT.

This rearrangement joins TRBV24-1 to TRBJ2-3; tentatively, D is TRBD1 (6 bases). The germline V gene has CDR1 KGHDR and CDR2 SFDVKD. The CDR3 runs 17 residues. Trimming removed 0 bases at V and 1 base at J, with 13 bases between. The CDR3 DNA is TGTGCCACCAGTGATTTGCCGGCACAGGGTGGCACAGATACGCAGTATTTT. Protein: CATSDLPAQGGTDTQYF.

This sequence joins TRBV14 and TRBJ2-2; tentative D call: TRBD1 (5 bases). The ends were cut back, 3 bases at V and 0 bases at J, with 11 bases in the middle. Germline lookup yields CDR1 SGHDN and CDR2 FVKESK. The CDR3 runs to 16 residues. CDR3 region: CASSHLAGTNTGELFF. CDR3 nucleotides: TGTGCCAGCAGCCATCTGGCAGGGACGAACACCGGGGAGCTGTTTTTT.

The chain couples TRBV3-1 (or the pseudogene TRBV3-2) to TRBJ2-7; 11 bases fit TRBD1. The V gene end was trimmed by 0 bases and the J gene end by 4 bases; junction bases not matched to a gene: 2. In germline, CDR1 is LGHDT, CDR2 YNNKEL (reference sequence). The CDR3 is made up of 15 amino acids. For the CDR3, the DNA is TGTGCCAGCAGCCAAGAGGGACAGGGGGGATACGAGCAGTACTTC. Amino acids: CASSQEGQGGYEQYF.

The chain is built from TRBV5-6 and TRBJ2-2; 11 bases agree with TRBD2. Germline CDR1 SGHDT, CDR2 YYEEEE. After removal of 0 bases from V and 0 bases from J, the junction contained 4 bases not matched to a gene. The CDR3 is 18 amino acids. Here the CDR3 reads CASSLDSGRASNTGELFF. As DNA, the CDR3 is TGTGCCAGCAGCTTGGATAGCGGGAGGGCCTCGAACACCGGGGAGCTGTTTTTT.

The V call is TRBV7-8, the J call TRBJ1-5, with a possible D match to TRBD1 (5 bases). Trimming stripped 11 bases from V and 7 bases from J, with 18 bases between. Germline V gene data show CDR1 as SGHVS and CDR2 as FQNEAQ. CDR3 length: 13 amino acids. CDR3 nucleotides: TGTGCCTCCGGTCTCGGGGGTGGGCAGCCCCAGCATTTT. It specifies CASGLGGGQPQHF.

V and J are TRBV5-5 and TRBJ1-1; 9 nucleotides align to TRBD1. Trimming removed 3 bases from V and 2 bases from J; junction bases left unmatched: 2. Germline V gene data show CDR1 as SGHKS and CDR2 as YYEKEE (reference sequence). The CDR3 extends over 14 amino acids. DNA of the CDR3: TGTGCCAGCAGCTGGGGACAGGGCAACACTGAAGCTTTCTTT. Protein: CASSWGQGNTEAFF.

CDR3 bases: TGTGCCAGCAGCCACACAGACACCTACGAGCAGTACTTC. Protein sequence: CASSHTDTYEQYF. The rearrangement links TRBV12-3 or TRBV12-4 to TRBJ2-7, with D unclear. The CDR3 is made up of 13 amino acids. Trimming took 6 bases from V and 2 from J, leaving 11 bases between them.

This rearrangement joins TRBV19 to TRBJ2-2; D may be TRBD1 (6 bases). Trimming cost V 10 bases and J 1 base, with 16 bases left between them. Germline-derived CDR1 and CDR2 are LNHDA and SQIVND (reference sequence). CDR3 size: 15 residues. For the CDR3, the DNA is TGTGCCACCCTGGAGGACAGTGGGAACACCGGGGAGCTGTTTTTT. This encodes CATLEDSGNTGELFF.

The chain joins TRBV10-3 to TRBJ2-3; TRBD1 matches 9 bases. This CDR3 is 15 amino acids long. Germline CDR1 and CDR2: ENHRY and SYGVKD. V shed 10 bases and J 4 bases; nucleotides not matched to a gene: 12. The CDR3 loop is CATQGQGRLADTQYF. The CDR3 DNA sequence: TGTGCCACCCAGGGACAGGGAAGACTTGCAGATACGCAGTATTTT.

The chain employs TRBV11-2 and TRBJ1-2; D may be TRBD1 (5 bases). Germline loops: CDR1 SGHAT, CDR2 FQNNGV. This CDR3 is built from 14 residues. Trimming pared 1 base from V and 8 bases from J, leaving 14 bases between. This CDR3 is CASSLGWGGKGYTF. CDR3 in DNA: TGTGCCAGCAGCTTAGGCTGGGGCGGGAAGGGCTACACCTTC.

This chain uses TRBV10-1 with TRBJ2-7; 11 nucleotides agree with TRBD1. Looked up from germline, CDR1 is WNHNN and CDR2 is SYGVQD (reference sequence). J lost 5 bases, V lost 3 bases, and 6 bases had no gene match. The CDR3 extends over 15 amino acids. The CDR3 DNA follows: TGCGCCAGCAGTGAAAGGACAGGGGGCGTTGACGAGCAGTACTTC. Amino acids: CASSERTGGVDEQYF.

V is TRBV10-1 and J is TRBJ2-7, with 8 bases aligning to TRBD2. The germline CDR1 and CDR2 sequences are WNHNN and SYGVQD (reference sequence). The length of the CDR3 is 15 residues. V shed 5 bases, J shed 0 bases, and the junction held 6 bases outside the gene matches. This CDR3 reads CASSFGLAYSYEQYF. In DNA form, the CDR3 reads TGCGCCAGCAGTTTCGGACTAGCCTACTCCTACGAGCAGTACTTC.

The gene calls are TRBV29-1 and TRBJ2-3; TRBD2 aligns across 7 bases. The length of the CDR3 is 14 residues. V shed 4 bases and J 2 bases; nucleotides not matched to a gene: 6. The germline V gene has CDR1 SQVTM and CDR2 ANQGSEA. CDR3 region: CSVATGGNTDTQYF. CDR3 DNA sequence: TGCAGCGTTGCTACGGGAGGAAACACAGATACGCAGTATTTT.

The chain recombines TRBV10-3 with TRBJ1-5; 7 nucleotides align to TRBD1. CDR1 and CDR2 from the germline V gene are ENHRY and SYGVKD. The CDR3 is made up of 14 amino acids. J gave up 4 bases and V 3 bases, and 3 bases lay outside the gene matches. The CDR3 nucleotides read TGTGCCATCAGTGACAAGACAGGGAATCAGCCCCAGCATTTT. Its translation: CAISDKTGNQPQHF.

This clone was picked up one time. The chain couples TRBV2 to TRBJ2-2; D gene ambiguous. Looked up from germline, CDR1 is SNHLY and CDR2 is FYNNEI. The V and J ends lost 0 bases and 4 bases respectively, with 12 bases between them. This CDR3 is 16 amino acids long. CDR3 amino acids: CASSEAGPLGTGELFF. The CDR3 coding sequence is TGTGCCAGCAGTGAAGCTGGGCCCCTCGGCACCGGGGAGCTGTTTTTT.

V gene TRBV7-2 combines with J gene TRBJ1-6; D not certain. CDR3 length: 16 amino acids. Germline CDR1 SGHTA, CDR2 FQGNSA. The ends were cut back, 5 bases at V and 3 bases at J, with 14 bases in the middle. The CDR3 bases are TGTGCCAGCAGCCCCGCGACGGGGTTCTATAATTCACCCCTCCACTTT. Translated: CASSPATGFYNSPLHF.

J is TRBJ1-1 and V is TRBV7-9; D ambiguous. The CDR3 runs 13 residues. V lost 1 base, J lost 9 bases, and 12 bases lay in between. Germline CDR1 SEHNR, CDR2 FQNEAQ (reference sequence). The CDR3 sequence: CASSLVGGLKAFF. The CDR3 DNA is TGTGCCAGCAGCTTAGTCGGAGGGCTGAAAGCTTTCTTT.

This rearrangement joins TRBV11-2 to TRBJ2-7; D is unclear. Germline CDR1 is SGHAT and CDR2 is FQNNGV. The CDR3 is made up of 12 amino acids. Trimming shortened V by 1 base and J by 2 bases, and 3 bases separated the two germline ends. In DNA, the CDR3 is TGTGCCAGCAGCTTAGTCACCTACGAGCAGTACTTC. Amino acid sequence: CASSLVTYEQYF.

CDR3 coding DNA: TGTGCCTGGAGTGTGCGGGGGGGGAACACTGAAGCTTTCTTT. Translation: CAWSVRGGNTEAFF. This chain joins TRBV30 and TRBJ1-1; a weak D match, TRBD1 (5 bases). Trimming stripped 0 bases from V and 1 base from J, with 9 bases between. CDR3 size: 14 residues. From germline, CDR1 is GTSNPN and CDR2 SVGIG (reference sequence).

The chain couples TRBV7-2 to TRBJ1-1; no firm D call. This CDR3 contains 12 residues. Trimming removed 3 bases from V and 0 bases from J, with 2 bases in between. Germline V lookup: CDR1 SGHTA, CDR2 FQGNSA. CDR3 sequence reads: CASSFMNTEAFF. CDR3 sequence (DNA): TGTGCCAGCAGCTTTATGAACACTGAAGCTTTCTTT. The full variable domain, with the rest looked up from reference TRBV7-2 and TRBJ1-1, is GAGVSQSPSNKVTEKGKDVELRCDPISGHTALYWYRQSLGQGLEFLIYFQGNSAPDKSGLPSDRFSAERTGGSVSTLTIQRTQQEDSAVYLCASSFMNTEAFFGQGTRLTVV.

The chain carries TRBV6-2 or TRBV6-3 and TRBJ2-2, with TRBD2 matching 11 bases. This CDR3 contains 16 residues. CDR1 is MNHEY and CDR2 is SVGEGT in the germline V gene. With 6 bases clipped from V and 6 bases from J, the junction kept 9 bases outside the gene matches. The DNA of the CDR3 is TGTGCCAGCAGCGAGACTAGCGGGATTTTGGCCGGGGAGCTGTTTTTT. Residues: CASSETSGILAGELFF.

The table lists this clone with a count of one. J is TRBJ2-3 and V is TRBV19; 10 bases line up with TRBD1. The CDR3 is made up of 16 amino acids. With V trimmed by 5 bases and J by 4 bases, 9 bases remained unmatched. CDR1 and CDR2 from the germline V gene are LNHDA and SQIVND (reference sequence). Here the CDR3 DNA reads TGTGCCAGTAGTGGCGCGGGACAGGGGTTCGCAGATACGCAGTATTTT. Protein: CASSGAGQGFADTQYF.

The rearrangement links TRBV12-2 to TRBJ2-2; the table's D call, TRBD2, has no DNA check behind it. TRBV12-2 is assigned pseudogene status. This CDR3 comprises 20 residues. CDR3: CASRLDGGATSGRNTGELFF. CDR3 nucleotides: TGTGCAAGTCGCTTAGACGGGGGGGCCACTAGCGGGAGGAACACCGGGGAGCTGTTTTTT.